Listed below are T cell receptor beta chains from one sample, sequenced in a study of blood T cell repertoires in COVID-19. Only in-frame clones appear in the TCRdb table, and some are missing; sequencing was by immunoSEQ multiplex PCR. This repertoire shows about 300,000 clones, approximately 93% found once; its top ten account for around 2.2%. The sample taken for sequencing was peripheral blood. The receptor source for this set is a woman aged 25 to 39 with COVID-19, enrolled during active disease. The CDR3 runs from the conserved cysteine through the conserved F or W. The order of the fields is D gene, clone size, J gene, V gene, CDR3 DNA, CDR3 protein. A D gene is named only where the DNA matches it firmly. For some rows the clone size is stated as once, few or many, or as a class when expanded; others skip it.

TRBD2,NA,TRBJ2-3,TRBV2,TGTGCCAGCAGTGAATCGGGACTAGCGGGAGGGTATTACACAGATACGCAGTATTTT,CASSESGLAGGYYTDTQYF
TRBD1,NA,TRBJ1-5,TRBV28,TGTGCCAGCAGTTATCAGGGGGAGCCCCAGCATTTT,CASSYQGEPQHF
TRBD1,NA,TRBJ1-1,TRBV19,TGTGCCAGTAGTATCGGACAGGGGGCGGTTAAGAACACTGAAGCTTTCTTT,CASSIGQGAVKNTEAFF
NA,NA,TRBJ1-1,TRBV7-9,TGTGCCAGCAGCTTAGGGGCTCGGGGAGCTTTCTTT,CASSLGARGAFF
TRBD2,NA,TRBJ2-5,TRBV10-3,TGTGCCATCAGTGCGGCGGGGGTTCAGACCCAGTACTTC,CAISAAGVQTQYF
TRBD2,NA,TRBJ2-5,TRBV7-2,TGTGCCAGCAGCTTAGAACTAGCGGGAGGGCCGTGGACCCAGTACTTC,CASSLELAGGPWTQYF
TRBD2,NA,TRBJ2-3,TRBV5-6,TGTGCCAGCAGCTTGTTCGGGACTAGCGGATCCCGCACAGATACGCAGTATTTT,CASSLFGTSGSRTDTQYF
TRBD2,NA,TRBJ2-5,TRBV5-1,TGCGCCAGCAGCTTGGTGCTAGCGGAAAGACAAGAGACCCAGTACTTC,CASSLVLAERQETQYF
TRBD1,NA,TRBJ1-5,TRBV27,TGTGCCAGCAGTCTTACAGGGGGGAATCAGCCCCAGCATTTT,CASSLTGGNQPQHF
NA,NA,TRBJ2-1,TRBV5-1,TGCGCCAGCAGCTTAGGGGGATCCTACAATGAGCAGTTCTTC,CASSLGGSYNEQFF
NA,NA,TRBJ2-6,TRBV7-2,TGTGCCAGCAGCCTGCAGGGGTTTCTCTCTGGGGCCAACGTCCTGACTTTC,CASSLQGFLSGANVLTF
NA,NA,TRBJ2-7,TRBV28,TGTGCCAGCAGTTCTTTTGAGCAGTACTTC,CASSSFEQYF
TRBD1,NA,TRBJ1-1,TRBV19,TGTGCCAGTAGTATACGGACAGGGGCGCGTTCCACTGAAGCTTTCTTT,CASSIRTGARSTEAFF
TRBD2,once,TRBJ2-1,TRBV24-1,TGTGCCACCAGTGACATGTCTAGCGGGAGTATTGATGAGCAGTTCTTC,CATSDMSSGSIDEQFF
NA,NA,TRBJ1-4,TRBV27,TGTGCCAGCAGTCTGGCGGGAGGGAATGAAAAACTGTTTTTT,CASSLAGGNEKLFF
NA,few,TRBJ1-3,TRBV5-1,TGCGCCAGCAGCTTGGCCACAGGGCTAAGCTCTGGAAACACCATATATTTT,CASSLATGLSSGNTIYF
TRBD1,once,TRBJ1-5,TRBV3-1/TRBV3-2,TGTGCCAGCAGCCAAGATCCAGGGGGAAATCAGCCCCAGCATTTT,CASSQDPGGNQPQHF
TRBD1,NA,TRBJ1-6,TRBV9,TGTGCCAGCAGCGTCGACAGGGTAAATTCACCCCTCCACTTT,CASSVDRVNSPLHF
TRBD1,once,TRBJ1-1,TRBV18,TGTGCCAGCGCGACAGGGGGGGACACTGAAGCTTTCTTT,CASATGGDTEAFF
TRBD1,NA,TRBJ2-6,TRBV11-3,TGTGCCAGCAGCCCAGGGGGCTCTGGGGCCAACGTCCTGACTTTC,CASSPGGSGANVLTF
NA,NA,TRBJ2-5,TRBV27,TGTGCCAGCACCGACCCCTTCGGGGAGACCCAGTACTTC,CASTDPFGETQYF
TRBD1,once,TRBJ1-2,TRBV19,TGTGCCAGTAGGGGACAGAGCGATGGCTACACCTTC,CASRGQSDGYTF
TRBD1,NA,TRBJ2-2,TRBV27,TGTGCCAGCAGCTGGACAGGGGGCCTGGTCGGGGAGCTGTTTTTT,CASSWTGGLVGELFF
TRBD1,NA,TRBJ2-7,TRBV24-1,TGTGCCACCAGAGACAGGGTAACTGGTGAGCAGTACTTC,CATRDRVTGEQYF
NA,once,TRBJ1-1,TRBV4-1,TGCGCCAGCAGCTCAATGACGGGATTGAGCACTGAAGCTTTCTTT,CASSSMTGLSTEAFF
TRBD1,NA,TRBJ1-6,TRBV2,TGTGCCAGCAGTTTCCCGGGACAGGGGGCAAGGAATTCACCCCTCCACTTT,CASSFPGQGARNSPLHF
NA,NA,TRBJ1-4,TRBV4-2,TGTGCCAGCAGCCAAGAAGGGCCAGGGGAAAAACTGTTTTTT,CASSQEGPGEKLFF
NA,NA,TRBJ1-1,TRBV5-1,TGCGCCAGCAGGGACAGCAGCATGAACACTGAAGCTTTCTTT,CASRDSSMNTEAFF
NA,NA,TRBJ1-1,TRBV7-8,TGTGCCAGCAGCATGGGGCTGAACACTGAAGCTTTCTTT,CASSMGLNTEAFF
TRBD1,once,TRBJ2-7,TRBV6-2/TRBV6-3,TGTGCCAGCAGTTACACAGGGGGCGAGCAGTACTTC,CASSYTGGEQYF
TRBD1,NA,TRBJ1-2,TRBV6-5,TGTGCCAGCAGTTCCGCTCGACAGGGCGCTAACTATGGCTACACCTTC,CASSSARQGANYGYTF